A selection of T cell receptor beta chains follows, all from one sample in a study of T cells in Graves' hyperthyroidism and ophthalmopathy. Via MiXCR, TCRdb re-called the multiplex PCR reads, giving one row per CDR3 protein. This sample has hundreds of thousands of distinct CDR3 sequences; about 45% occur once, and the top ten carry 6.5% to 9%. The specimen was peripheral blood or thyroid tissue (not recorded which). The source of these receptors is an adult man with Graves' disease, either hyperthyroidism or ophthalmopathy (not recorded which). Each CDR3 is given with its conserved first and last residue. D genes are given only for firm matches. The size field is filled for only some rows; it gives once, few, many or a size class.

d_gene: TRBD2
j_gene: TRBJ2-7
v_gene: TRBV29-1
abundance: few
CDR3aa: CSGRLAGDNEQYF
CDR3nt: TGCAGCGGACGACTAGCGGGAGACAACGAGCAGTACTTC

d_gene: TRBD1
j_gene: TRBJ2-2
v_gene: TRBV2
abundance: .
CDR3aa: CASRGGGPGELFF
CDR3nt: TGTGCCAGCAGAGGGGGCGGGCCCGGGGAGCTGTTTTTT

d_gene: .
j_gene: TRBJ1-5
v_gene: TRBV12-3/TRBV12-4
abundance: .
CDR3aa: CASSFKGPAVNQPQHF
CDR3nt: TGTGCCAGCAGTTTCAAAGGGCCGGCGGTCAATCAGCCCCAGCATTTT

d_gene: .
j_gene: TRBJ2-7
v_gene: TRBV19
abundance: few
CDR3aa: CASSPIGPPYEQYF
CDR3nt: TGTGCCAGTAGTCCCATTGGTCCTCCCTACGAGCAGTACTTC

d_gene: .
j_gene: TRBJ1-6
v_gene: TRBV12-3/TRBV12-4
abundance: .
CDR3aa: CASSSPRGGNSPLHF
CDR3nt: TGTGCCAGCAGTTCGCCTAGGGGAGGGAATTCACCCCTCCACTTT

d_gene: .
j_gene: TRBJ1-2
v_gene: TRBV7-9
abundance: .
CDR3aa: CASSEYVTANYGYTF
CDR3nt: TGTGCCAGCAGTGAATACGTAACGGCGAACTATGGCTACACCTTC

d_gene: .
j_gene: TRBJ1-1
v_gene: TRBV10-3
abundance: few
CDR3aa: CAISESGGTEAFF
CDR3nt: TGTGCCATCAGTGAGTCGGGGGGCACTGAAGCTTTCTTT

d_gene: .
j_gene: TRBJ2-5
v_gene: TRBV20-1
abundance: .
CDR3aa: CSATPGGSGTQYF
CDR3nt: TGCAGTGCCACCCCAGGGGGTAGCGGGACCCAGTACTTC

d_gene: .
j_gene: TRBJ2-7
v_gene: TRBV6-6
abundance: .
CDR3aa: CASSSLGQGTTYEQYF
CDR3nt: TGTGCCAGCAGTAGCTTGGGGCAGGGGACAACCTACGAGCAGTACTTC

d_gene: TRBD1
j_gene: TRBJ2-7
v_gene: TRBV6-5
abundance: once
CDR3aa: CASRPTGQRNEQYF
CDR3nt: TGTGCCAGCAGACCGACGGGACAGAGGAACGAGCAGTACTTC

d_gene: .
j_gene: TRBJ2-5
v_gene: TRBV7-9
abundance: .
CDR3aa: CASSPDRLQYF
CDR3nt: TGTGCCAGCAGCCCAGATCGACTGCAGTACTTC

d_gene: .
j_gene: TRBJ1-6
v_gene: TRBV20-1
abundance: few
CDR3aa: CSAISGNSPLHF
CDR3nt: TGCAGTGCTATCAGTGGTAATTCACCCCTCCACTTT

d_gene: TRBD1
j_gene: TRBJ2-7
v_gene: TRBV29-1
abundance: .
CDR3aa: CSVETQTNPAGTGARNEQYF
CDR3nt: TGCAGCGTTGAAACACAGACGAACCCGGCTGGGACAGGGGCTCGCAACGAGCAGTACTTC

d_gene: .
j_gene: TRBJ2-7
v_gene: TRBV20-1
abundance: .
CDR3aa: CSVSKGGVIYEQYF
CDR3nt: TGCAGTGTTAGTAAGGGTGGTGTAATCTACGAGCAGTACTTC

d_gene: TRBD1
j_gene: TRBJ2-7
v_gene: TRBV19
abundance: .
CDR3aa: CATREGTGASYEQYF
CDR3nt: TGTGCCACCAGAGAGGGGACAGGGGCGTCCTACGAGCAGTACTTC

d_gene: .
j_gene: TRBJ1-6
v_gene: TRBV12-3/TRBV12-4
abundance: few
CDR3aa: CASTDGRPGDSPLHF
CDR3nt: TGTGCCAGCACAGATGGCCGTCCAGGGGATTCACCCCTCCACTTT

d_gene: .
j_gene: TRBJ1-2
v_gene: TRBV15
abundance: many
CDR3aa: CATSRGEGRYGYTF
CDR3nt: TGTGCCACCAGCAGAGGGGAGGGTCGCTATGGCTACACCTTC

d_gene: .
j_gene: TRBJ1-6
v_gene: TRBV2
abundance: .
CDR3aa: CASSRVGTNSPLHF
CDR3nt: TGTGCCAGCAGCCGAGTCGGCACGAATTCACCCCTCCACTTT

d_gene: .
j_gene: TRBJ2-5
v_gene: TRBV2
abundance: few
CDR3aa: CASSGQTEWQGFRETQYF
CDR3nt: TGTGCCAGCAGTGGACAAACTGAGTGGCAGGGGTTCCGAGAGACCCAGTACTTC

d_gene: .
j_gene: TRBJ1-4
v_gene: TRBV2
abundance: few
CDR3aa: CASSEAGLPNEKLFF
CDR3nt: TGTGCCAGCAGTGAAGCGGGTCTCCCCAATGAAAAACTGTTTTTT

d_gene: .
j_gene: TRBJ1-5
v_gene: TRBV25-1
abundance: .
CDR3aa: CASSEFQVDQPQHF
CDR3nt: TGTGCCAGCAGTGAATTCCAGGTCGATCAGCCCCAGCATTTT

d_gene: .
j_gene: TRBJ1-1
v_gene: TRBV25-1
abundance: .
CDR3aa: CASSFLPGRRNTEAFF
CDR3nt: TGTGCCAGCAGTTTTTTGCCGGGACGGAGGAACACTGAAGCTTTCTTT

d_gene: TRBD2
j_gene: TRBJ2-2
v_gene: TRBV7-2
abundance: .
CDR3aa: CASSQRTSGGINTGELFF
CDR3nt: TGTGCCAGCAGCCAGCGGACTAGCGGGGGGATCAACACCGGGGAGCTGTTTTTT

d_gene: .
j_gene: TRBJ1-1
v_gene: TRBV19
abundance: .
CDR3aa: CASSSDRLAAEAFF
CDR3nt: TGTGCCAGTAGTAGTGACAGACTAGCCGCTGAAGCTTTCTTT

d_gene: .
j_gene: TRBJ1-2
v_gene: TRBV7-9
abundance: .
CDR3aa: CASTLPRANYGYTF
CDR3nt: TGTGCCAGCACCCTTCCCAGGGCCAACTATGGCTACACCTTC

d_gene: .
j_gene: TRBJ2-5
v_gene: TRBV29-1
abundance: many
CDR3aa: CSVEDTAAFETQYF
CDR3nt: TGCAGCGTTGAAGATACGGCGGCATTCGAGACCCAGTACTTC

d_gene: .
j_gene: TRBJ1-1
v_gene: TRBV13
abundance: many
CDR3aa: CASSTAQETEAFF
CDR3nt: TGTGCCAGCAGCACTGCGCAGGAGACTGAAGCTTTCTTT

d_gene: .
j_gene: TRBJ1-1
v_gene: TRBV29-1
abundance: .
CDR3aa: CSVGPSEDTEAFF
CDR3nt: TGCAGCGTTGGCCCCAGCGAGGACACTGAAGCTTTCTTT

d_gene: .
j_gene: TRBJ1-3
v_gene: TRBV29-1
abundance: many
CDR3aa: CSVARTLSGNTIYF
CDR3nt: TGCAGCGTTGCCCGCACTCTCTCTGGAAACACCATATATTTT

d_gene: .
j_gene: TRBJ1-2
v_gene: TRBV12-3/TRBV12-4
abundance: many
CDR3aa: CASSGLPGHGYTF
CDR3nt: TGTGCCAGCAGCGGACTCCCGGGCCATGGCTACACCTTC

d_gene: .
j_gene: TRBJ2-7
v_gene: TRBV6-5
abundance: .
CDR3aa: CASSYSFPRYEQYF
CDR3nt: TGTGCCAGCAGTTACTCTTTTCCACGGTACGAGCAGTACTTC

d_gene: TRBD2
j_gene: TRBJ2-7
v_gene: TRBV15
abundance: .
CDR3aa: CATSRTGLAGSIYEQYF
CDR3nt: TGTGCCACCAGCAGGACCGGACTAGCGGGCTCCATCTACGAGCAGTACTTC

d_gene: TRBD2
j_gene: TRBJ2-7
v_gene: TRBV5-1
abundance: many
CDR3aa: CASSLGPSGRGYEQYF
CDR3nt: TGCGCCAGCAGCCTCGGACCTAGCGGGAGGGGCTACGAGCAGTACTTC

d_gene: TRBD1
j_gene: TRBJ2-7
v_gene: TRBV12-3/TRBV12-4
abundance: .
CDR3aa: CASSPPGQGFNEQYF
CDR3nt: TGTGCCAGCAGTCCCCCTGGACAGGGTTTCAACGAGCAGTACTTC

d_gene: TRBD1
j_gene: TRBJ2-7
v_gene: TRBV2
abundance: .
CDR3aa: CASSEAGQLKYEQYF
CDR3nt: TGTGCCAGCAGTGAAGCGGGACAGCTTAAGTACGAGCAGTACTTC

d_gene: .
j_gene: TRBJ2-7
v_gene: TRBV10-3
abundance: .
CDR3aa: CASSDRGATYEQYF
CDR3nt: TGTGCCAGCAGTGACCGGGGCGCGACCTACGAGCAGTACTTC

d_gene: .
j_gene: TRBJ2-5
v_gene: TRBV7-2
abundance: few
CDR3aa: CASSFYSFQKTQYF
CDR3nt: TGTGCCAGCAGCTTCTACAGCTTTCAAAAGACCCAGTACTTC

d_gene: TRBD1
j_gene: TRBJ1-2
v_gene: TRBV10-3
abundance: once
CDR3aa: CAISDSYRTGANGYTF
CDR3nt: TGTGCCATCAGTGATTCCTACAGGACAGGGGCGAATGGCTACACCTTC

d_gene: .
j_gene: TRBJ1-5
v_gene: TRBV19
abundance: .
CDR3aa: CAAAGSRDQPQHF
CDR3nt: TGTGCCGCGGCAGGGTCAAGGGATCAGCCCCAGCATTTT

d_gene: TRBD1
j_gene: TRBJ2-6
v_gene: TRBV7-9
abundance: few
CDR3aa: CASSQEFGTGTSGANVLTF
CDR3nt: TGTGCCAGCAGCCAAGAATTCGGGACAGGAACCTCTGGGGCCAACGTCCTGACTTTC

d_gene: .
j_gene: TRBJ1-2
v_gene: TRBV29-1
abundance: .
CDR3aa: CSLADPADGYTF
CDR3nt: TGCAGCTTAGCCGACCCGGCGGATGGCTACACCTTC

d_gene: .
j_gene: TRBJ1-1
v_gene: TRBV7-9
abundance: .
CDR3aa: CASSLDRVAAFF
CDR3nt: TGTGCCAGCAGCTTAGACAGGGTTGCGGCTTTCTTT

d_gene: TRBD1
j_gene: TRBJ1-2
v_gene: TRBV12-3/TRBV12-4
abundance: few
CDR3aa: CASGQGTVYGYTF
CDR3nt: TGTGCCAGCGGACAGGGTACGGTCTATGGCTACACCTTC

d_gene: TRBD2
j_gene: TRBJ2-7
v_gene: TRBV29-1
abundance: many
CDR3aa: CSARLKTSGSSYEQYF
CDR3nt: TGCAGCGCAAGACTTAAGACTAGCGGGAGCTCCTACGAGCAGTACTTC

d_gene: .
j_gene: TRBJ2-7
v_gene: TRBV7-9
abundance: .
CDR3aa: CASSADGSSYEQYF
CDR3nt: TGTGCCAGCAGCGCGGACGGGAGTTCCTACGAGCAGTACTTC

d_gene: TRBD1
j_gene: TRBJ1-4
v_gene: TRBV7-2
abundance: .
CDR3aa: CASSYLTGGGEKLFF
CDR3nt: TGTGCCAGCAGCTATCTAACAGGGGGAGGTGAAAAACTGTTTTTT

d_gene: TRBD1
j_gene: TRBJ1-5
v_gene: TRBV10-3
abundance: many
CDR3aa: CAISVSGGHQPQHF
CDR3nt: TGTGCCATCAGTGTATCAGGGGGCCATCAGCCCCAGCATTTT

d_gene: .
j_gene: TRBJ2-5
v_gene: TRBV15
abundance: .
CDR3aa: CATRGTTDSNQPQYF
CDR3nt: TGTGCCACCAGAGGGACCACGGACAGCAATCAGCCCCAGTACTTC